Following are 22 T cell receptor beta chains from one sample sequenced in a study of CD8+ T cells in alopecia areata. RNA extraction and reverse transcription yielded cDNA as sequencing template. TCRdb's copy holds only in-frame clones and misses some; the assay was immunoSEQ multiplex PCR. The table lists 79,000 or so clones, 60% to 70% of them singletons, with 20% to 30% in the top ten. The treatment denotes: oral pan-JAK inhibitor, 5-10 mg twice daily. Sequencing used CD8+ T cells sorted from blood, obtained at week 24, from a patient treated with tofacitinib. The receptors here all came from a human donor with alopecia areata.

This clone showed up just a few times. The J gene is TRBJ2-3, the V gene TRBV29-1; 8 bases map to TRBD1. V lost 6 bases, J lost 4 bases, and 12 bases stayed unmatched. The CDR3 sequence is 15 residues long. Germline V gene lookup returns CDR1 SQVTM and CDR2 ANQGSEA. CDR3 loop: CSVTGTGTWADTQYF. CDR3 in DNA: TGCAGCGTAACCGGGACAGGAACATGGGCAGATACGCAGTATTTT.

In nucleotides, the CDR3 is TGTGCCAGCAGTTTAGACGCTAGTAGTGTCAATGAGCAGTTCTTC. This gives the protein CASSLDASSVNEQFF. The V and J genes are TRBV27 and TRBJ2-1; no clear D gene. The ends were cut back, 2 bases at V and 6 bases at J, with 14 bases in the middle. CDR3 size: 15 residues. CDR1 and CDR2 from the germline V gene are MNHEY and SMNVEV (reference sequence).

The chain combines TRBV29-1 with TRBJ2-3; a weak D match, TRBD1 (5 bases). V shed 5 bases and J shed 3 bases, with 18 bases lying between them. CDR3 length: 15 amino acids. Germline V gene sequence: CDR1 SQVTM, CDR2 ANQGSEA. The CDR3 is CSVNPVGPRTDTQYF. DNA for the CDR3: TGCAGCGTTAACCCCGTGGGGCCAAGGACAGATACGCAGTATTTT.

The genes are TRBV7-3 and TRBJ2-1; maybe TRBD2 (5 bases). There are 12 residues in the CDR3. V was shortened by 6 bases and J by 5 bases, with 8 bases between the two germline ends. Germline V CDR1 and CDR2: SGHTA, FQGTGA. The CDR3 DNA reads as TGTGCCAGCAGGGGAGAAAACAATGAGCAGTTCTTC. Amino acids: CASRGENNEQFF.

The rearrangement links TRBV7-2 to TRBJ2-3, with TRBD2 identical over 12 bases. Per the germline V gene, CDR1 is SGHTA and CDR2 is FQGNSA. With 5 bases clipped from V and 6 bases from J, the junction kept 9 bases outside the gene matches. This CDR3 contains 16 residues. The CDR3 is CASSPRLAGARDTQYF. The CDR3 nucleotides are TGTGCCAGCAGCCCTCGACTAGCGGGGGCGAGGGATACGCAGTATTTT.

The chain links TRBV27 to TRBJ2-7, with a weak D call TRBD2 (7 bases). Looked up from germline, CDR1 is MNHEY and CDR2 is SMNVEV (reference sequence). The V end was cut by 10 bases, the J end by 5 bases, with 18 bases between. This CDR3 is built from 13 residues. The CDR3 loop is CATGGALLNEQYF. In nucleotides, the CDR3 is TGTGCCACTGGGGGGGCGCTCTTGAACGAGCAGTACTTC.

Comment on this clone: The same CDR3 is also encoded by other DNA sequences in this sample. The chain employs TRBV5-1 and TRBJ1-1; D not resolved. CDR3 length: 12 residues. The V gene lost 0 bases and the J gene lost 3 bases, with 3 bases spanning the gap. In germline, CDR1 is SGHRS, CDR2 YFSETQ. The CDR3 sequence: CASSLGDTEAFF. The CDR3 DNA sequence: TGCGCCAGCAGCTTGGGCGACACTGAAGCTTTCTTT.

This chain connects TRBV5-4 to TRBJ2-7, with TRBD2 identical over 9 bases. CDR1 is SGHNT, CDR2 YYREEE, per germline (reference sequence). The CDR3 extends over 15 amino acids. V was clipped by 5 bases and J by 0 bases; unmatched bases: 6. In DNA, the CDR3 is TGTGCCAGCAGTCGAGCGGGGGGCCTCTCCTACGAGCAGTACTTC. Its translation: CASSRAGGLSYEQYF. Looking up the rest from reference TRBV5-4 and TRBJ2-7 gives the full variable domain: ETGVTQSPTHLIKTRGQQVTLRCSSQSGHNTVSWYQQALGQGPQFIFQYYREEENGRGNFPPRFSGLQFPNYSSELNVNALELDDSALYLCASSRAGGLSYEQYFGPGTRLTVT.

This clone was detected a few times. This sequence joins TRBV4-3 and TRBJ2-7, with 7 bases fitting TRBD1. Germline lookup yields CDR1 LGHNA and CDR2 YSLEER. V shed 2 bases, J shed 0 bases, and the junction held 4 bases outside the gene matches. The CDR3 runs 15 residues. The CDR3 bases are TGCGCCAGCAGCCAACTGACAGGGAGCTCCTACGAGCAGTACTTC. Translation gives CASSQLTGSSYEQYF.

In DNA, the CDR3 is TGTGCCTGGAGTGACGCCACGAACACTGAAGCTTTCTTT. It codes for CAWSDATNTEAFF. V gene TRBV30 combines with J gene TRBJ1-1, with D uncertain. The V end lost 1 base, the J end lost 1 base, and 7 bases lay between the germline ends. This CDR3 has 13 amino acids. Per germline, CDR1 GTSNPN and CDR2 SVGIG (reference sequence).

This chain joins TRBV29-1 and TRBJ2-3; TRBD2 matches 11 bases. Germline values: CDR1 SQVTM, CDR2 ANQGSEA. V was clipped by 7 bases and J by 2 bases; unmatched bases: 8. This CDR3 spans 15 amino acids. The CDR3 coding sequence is TGCAGCGGCGAAATGGGACTAGCGGCCACAGATACGCAGTATTTT. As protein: CSGEMGLAATDTQYF.

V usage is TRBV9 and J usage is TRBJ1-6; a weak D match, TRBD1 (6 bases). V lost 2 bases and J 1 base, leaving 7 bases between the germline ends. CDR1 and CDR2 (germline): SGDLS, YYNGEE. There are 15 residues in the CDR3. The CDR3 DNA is TGTGCCAGCAGCGTCCAGGGGTCCTATAATTCACCCCTCCACTTT. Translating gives CASSVQGSYNSPLHF. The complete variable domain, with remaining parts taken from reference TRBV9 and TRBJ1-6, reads DSGVTQTPKHLITATGQRVTLRCSPRSGDLSVYWYQQSLDQGLQFLIQYYNGEERAKGNILERFSAQQFPDLHSELNLSSLELGDSALYFCASSVQGSYNSPLHFGNGTRLTVT.

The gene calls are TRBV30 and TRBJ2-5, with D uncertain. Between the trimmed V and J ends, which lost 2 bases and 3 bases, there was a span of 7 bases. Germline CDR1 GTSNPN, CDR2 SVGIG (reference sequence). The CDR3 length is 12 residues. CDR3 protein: CAWSTREETQYF. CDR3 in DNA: TGTGCCTGGAGTACACGTGAAGAGACCCAGTACTTC.

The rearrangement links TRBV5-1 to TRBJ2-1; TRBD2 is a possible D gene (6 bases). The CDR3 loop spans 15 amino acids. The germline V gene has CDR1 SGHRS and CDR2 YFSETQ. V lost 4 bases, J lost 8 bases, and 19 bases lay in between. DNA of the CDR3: TGCGCCAGCAGCACCGGGACTTCCCCTAGAGATGAGCAGTTCTTC. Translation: CASSTGTSPRDEQFF.

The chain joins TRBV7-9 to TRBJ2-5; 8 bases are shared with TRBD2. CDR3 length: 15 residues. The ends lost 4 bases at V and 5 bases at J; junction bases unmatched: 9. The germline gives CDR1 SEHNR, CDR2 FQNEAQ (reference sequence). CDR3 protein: CASSSLAEGGETQYF. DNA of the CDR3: TGTGCCAGCAGCTCACTAGCGGAGGGCGGTGAGACCCAGTACTTC.

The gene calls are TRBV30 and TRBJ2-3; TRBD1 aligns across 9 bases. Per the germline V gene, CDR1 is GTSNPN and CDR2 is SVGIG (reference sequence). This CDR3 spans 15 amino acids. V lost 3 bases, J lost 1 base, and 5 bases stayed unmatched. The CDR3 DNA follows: TGTGCCTGGAGAGAGACAGGGGGTGGCACAGATACGCAGTATTTT. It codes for CAWRETGGGTDTQYF.

The CDR3 here is CASSDRGGTGTDTQYF. The CDR3 DNA reads as TGTGCCAGCAGTGACCGTGGCGGGACGGGCACAGATACGCAGTATTTT. This chain joins TRBV6-4 and TRBJ2-3; D may be TRBD2 (6 bases). CDR3 length: 16 amino acids. The V and J ends lost 2 bases and 1 base respectively, with 13 bases between them. Germline CDR1 is MRHNA and CDR2 is SNTAGT.

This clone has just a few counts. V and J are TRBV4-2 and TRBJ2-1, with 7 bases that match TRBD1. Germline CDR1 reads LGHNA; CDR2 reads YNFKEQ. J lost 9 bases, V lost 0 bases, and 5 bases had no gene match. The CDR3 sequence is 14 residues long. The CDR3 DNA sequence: TGTGCCAGCAGCCAAGAGTGGGACAGTAGTGAGCAGTTCTTC. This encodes CASSQEWDSSEQFF.

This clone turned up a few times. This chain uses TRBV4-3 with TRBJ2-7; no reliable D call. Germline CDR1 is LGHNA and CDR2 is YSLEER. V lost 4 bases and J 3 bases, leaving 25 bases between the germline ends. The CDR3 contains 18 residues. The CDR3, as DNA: TGCGCCAGCAGCCCTAGACCCGCTAAGTCCCGTACCCTCTACGAGCAGTACTTC. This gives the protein CASSPRPAKSRTLYEQYF.

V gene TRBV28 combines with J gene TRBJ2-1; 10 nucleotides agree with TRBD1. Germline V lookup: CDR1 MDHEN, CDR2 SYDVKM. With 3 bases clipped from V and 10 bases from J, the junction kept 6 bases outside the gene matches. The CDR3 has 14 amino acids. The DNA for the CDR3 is TGTGCCAGCAGTTTCACGGGACAGGGGTCAGAGCAGTTCTTC. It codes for CASSFTGQGSEQFF.

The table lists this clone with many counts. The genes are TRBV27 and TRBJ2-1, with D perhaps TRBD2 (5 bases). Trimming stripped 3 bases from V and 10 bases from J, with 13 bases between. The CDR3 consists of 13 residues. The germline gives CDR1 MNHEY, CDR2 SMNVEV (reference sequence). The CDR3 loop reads CASSFDYPGEQFF. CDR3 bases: TGTGCCAGCAGTTTCGACTACCCCGGAGAGCAGTTCTTC.

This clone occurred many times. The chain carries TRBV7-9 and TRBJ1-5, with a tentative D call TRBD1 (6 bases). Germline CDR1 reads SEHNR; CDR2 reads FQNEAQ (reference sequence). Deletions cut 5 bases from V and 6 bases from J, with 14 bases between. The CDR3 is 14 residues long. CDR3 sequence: CASSQQGHGQPQHF. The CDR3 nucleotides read TGTGCCAGCAGCCAACAGGGACACGGTCAGCCCCAGCATTTT.